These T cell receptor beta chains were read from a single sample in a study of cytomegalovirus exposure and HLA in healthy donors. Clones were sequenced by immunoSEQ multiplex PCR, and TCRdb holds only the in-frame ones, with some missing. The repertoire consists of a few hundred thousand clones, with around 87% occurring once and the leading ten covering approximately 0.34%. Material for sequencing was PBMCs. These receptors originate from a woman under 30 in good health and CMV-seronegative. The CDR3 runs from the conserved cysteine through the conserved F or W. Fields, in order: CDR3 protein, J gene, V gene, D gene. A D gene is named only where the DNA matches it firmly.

CASSVLGQGPGELFF TRBJ2-2 TRBV9 TRBD1
CASSPDTANSPLHF TRBJ1-6 TRBV6-5 .
CASRDEQGLSNQPQHF TRBJ1-5 TRBV6-6 TRBD1
CAWSLKQGQTNTEAFF TRBJ1-1 TRBV30 TRBD1
CASSGGLTTSTDTQYF TRBJ2-3 TRBV2 .
CASSLLEGGVLEQYF TRBJ2-7 TRBV6-5 .
CASSNGPRGTGNTIYF TRBJ1-3 TRBV5-1 .
CASSGTGEKTNEKLFF TRBJ1-4 TRBV2 TRBD1
CASSTDRVTNEKLFF TRBJ1-4 TRBV5-1 TRBD1
CASSIEAGEVSYEQYF TRBJ2-7 TRBV19 TRBD2
CASSHRNSRYEQFF TRBJ2-1 TRBV7-9 .
CASSQTVSYEQYF TRBJ2-7 TRBV11-3 .
CASSTGGSGNTIYF TRBJ1-3 TRBV19 .
CAISGTENTEAFF TRBJ1-1 TRBV10-3 TRBD1
CASSRGAGTGNNEQFF TRBJ2-1 TRBV27 TRBD1
CASSEYPRQSYEQYF TRBJ2-7 TRBV2 .
CASSLFWGAGTNSPLHF TRBJ1-6 TRBV28 .
CASSQAPPLRDIRTTYEQYF TRBJ2-7 TRBV4-1 .
CSVEEGETPYNEQFF TRBJ2-1 TRBV29-1 .
CASSWADRGRYEQYF TRBJ2-7 TRBV7-3 TRBD1
CASSAWDRVSREAFF TRBJ1-1 TRBV28 TRBD1
CASSSLIAGFGTGELFF TRBJ2-2 TRBV28 TRBD2
CSATGTVGYTF TRBJ1-2 TRBV20-1 TRBD1
CASSIRGLGPSNTEAFF TRBJ1-1 TRBV19 .
CASSPRGTVGETQYF TRBJ2-5 TRBV7-6 .
CASSLPLNEQFF TRBJ2-1 TRBV7-6 .
CASSLGGPYGYTF TRBJ1-2 TRBV5-4 .
CASAWIGAANTGELFF TRBJ2-2 TRBV19 .
CASSLGPSEQFF TRBJ2-1 TRBV7-9 .
CASSLADRTPLHF TRBJ1-6 TRBV7-9 .